This TCR beta chain was identified during a study of spatial heterogeneity in lung cancer (dated by TCRdb to between 2017 and 2020). Regarding the complete study: Samples were obtained from 70 to 85 patients with early-stage, untreated non-small cell lung cancer from the lung TRACERx cohort. Follow-up PBMC samples were sequenced whenever available, and the median time to follow-up was 2 to 3 years after resection. Beta-chain transcripts were consistently detected in greater numbers than alpha-chain transcripts, which likely reflected higher beta-chain transcript abundance. In the raw uncorrected reads, each unique combination of TCR and UMI appeared more than ten times on average. In non-small cell lung cancer, the study quantitatively compared TCR alpha and beta repertoires across several tumor regions, matched nontumor lung, and blood. Nonsynonymous mutation counts, determined by whole-exome sequencing of tumor tissue, were related to TCR repertoire features. At surgery, both alpha and beta chains were TCR-sequenced in some 220 tumor regions, 64 matched nontumor lung samples and around 50 PBMC samples. The paper as a whole reports these results and caveats: Only 15 or so patients were included in comparisons of baseline and follow-up blood repertoires. Ubiquitous expanded tumor TCRs were detected in blood more often at tumor resection than at routine follow-up. Confirming at a functional level the hypothesis that regional TCRs recognize regional mutations was considered to require additional single-cell paired TCR alpha and beta sequencing.

The protocol used for the library was 5' RACE. Instrument on record: NextSeq 500. The TCR library protocol attached a unique molecular identifier to each TCR cDNA molecule to allow correction of PCR and sequencing errors. On the study's bioinformatics: TCR identification, UMI-based error correction and CDR3 extraction were performed with Decombinator tools. Expanded TCRs were defined as those above a frequency of 2 per 1,000, corresponding to the top 1% of the tumor frequency distribution. Rényi diversity was computed with the R vegan package after subsampling each repertoire 100 times to 5,000 TCRs. To build CDR3 similarity networks, amino acid triplet string-kernel similarity was used, and CDR3s were connected when their pairwise similarity was above 0.82. Through fastp at Q25 and MiXCR, TCRdb rebuilt clones from the public reads, retaining in-frame beta chains. Merged by CDR3 protein, the rows form single entries marked with the most common genes and DNA. It is TCRdb's table, rather than the study itself, that gives the V and J calls and clone size. Here the sample has around 40,000 distinct CDR3 sequences; approximately 8% occur a single time. In total, the top ten clones hold approximately 9.8% of the sample.

Read against the paper, the sample's time point label means: blood at routine non-recurrence follow-up after resection. For TCR sequencing, whole RNA was extracted from tumor and nontumor lung tissue, or from cryopreserved PBMC samples, and no cell sorting was done. Patients were selected for TCR sequencing only if sufficient RNA was available from at least two tumor regions. The germline V gene (reference sequence) provides CDR1 GTSNPN and CDR2 SVGIG. V drops 2 bases and J drops 3 bases, leaving 5 bases in between. The cysteine opens and the phenylalanine closes a CDR3 of 12 amino acids. Just the 36-base CDR3 DNA is kept, in frame starting at base 1. Concerning this clonotype: Its antigen is not yet known. No base-level quality is on record; no much larger clone is a single base apart.

The receptor's source is a male donor with early-stage non-small cell lung cancer. Sequenced here: PBMCs, sampled at follow-up. The rearranged chain carries TRBV30 and TRBJ2-1; tentative D gene TRBD1, with 5 bases matching. The encoded CDR3 is CAWSQGYNEQFF. The DNA sequence reads TGTGCCTGGAGTCAGGGCTACAATGAGCAGTTCTTC.